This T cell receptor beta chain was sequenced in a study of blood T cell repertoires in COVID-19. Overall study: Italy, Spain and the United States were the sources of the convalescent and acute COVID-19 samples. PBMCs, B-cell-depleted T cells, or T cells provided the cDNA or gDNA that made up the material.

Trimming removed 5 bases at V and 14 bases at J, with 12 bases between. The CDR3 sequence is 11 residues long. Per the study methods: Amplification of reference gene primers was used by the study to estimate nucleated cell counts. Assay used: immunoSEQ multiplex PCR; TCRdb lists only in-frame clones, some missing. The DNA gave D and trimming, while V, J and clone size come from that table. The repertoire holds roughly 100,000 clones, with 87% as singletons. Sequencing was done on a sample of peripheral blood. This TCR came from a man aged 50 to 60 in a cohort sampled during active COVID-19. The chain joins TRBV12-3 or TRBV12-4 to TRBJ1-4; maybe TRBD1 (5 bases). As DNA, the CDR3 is TGTGCCAGCAGTAAGGACATCGAGCTGTTTTTT. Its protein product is CASSKDIELFF.